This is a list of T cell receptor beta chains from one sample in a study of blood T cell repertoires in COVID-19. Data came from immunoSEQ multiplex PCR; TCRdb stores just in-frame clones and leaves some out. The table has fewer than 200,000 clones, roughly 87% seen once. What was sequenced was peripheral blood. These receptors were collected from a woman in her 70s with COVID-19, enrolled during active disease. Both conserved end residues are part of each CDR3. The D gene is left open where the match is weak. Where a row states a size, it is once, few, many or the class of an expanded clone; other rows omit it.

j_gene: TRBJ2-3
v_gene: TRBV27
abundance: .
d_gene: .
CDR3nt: TGTGCCAGCAGTTTATCGGTTGGGCGGGGCAACGATAGCACAGATACGCAGTATTTT
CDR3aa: CASSLSVGRGNDSTDTQYF

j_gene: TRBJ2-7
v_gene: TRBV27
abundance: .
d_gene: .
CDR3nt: TGTGCCAGCAGCCGCAGGGGATTAACCTACGAGCAGTACTTC
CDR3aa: CASSRRGLTYEQYF

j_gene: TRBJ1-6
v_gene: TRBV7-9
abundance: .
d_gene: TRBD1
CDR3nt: TGTGCCAGCAGCAAGGACAGGCCAGATAATTCACCCCTCCACTTT
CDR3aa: CASSKDRPDNSPLHF

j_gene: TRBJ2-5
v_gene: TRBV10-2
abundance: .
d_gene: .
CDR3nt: TGCGCCAGCAGTGCCAGGGTAGAGACCCAGTACTTC
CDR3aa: CASSARVETQYF

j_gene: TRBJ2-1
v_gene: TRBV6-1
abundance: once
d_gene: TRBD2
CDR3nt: TGTGCCAGCAGTGAGGCGGGAGGGGAGGATGAGCAGTTCTTC
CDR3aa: CASSEAGGEDEQFF

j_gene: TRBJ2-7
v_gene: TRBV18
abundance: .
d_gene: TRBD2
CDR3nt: TGTGCCAGCTCAGCGACTAGCGGGAGCGCCTACGAGCAGTACTTC
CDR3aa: CASSATSGSAYEQYF

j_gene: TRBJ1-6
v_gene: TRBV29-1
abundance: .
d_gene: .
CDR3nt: TGCAGCGTTCGACCCAGGGATGGCTCACCCCTCCACTTT
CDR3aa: CSVRPRDGSPLHF

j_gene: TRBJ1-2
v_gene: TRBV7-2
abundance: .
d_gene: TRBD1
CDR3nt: TGTGCCAGCAGCCCCACAGGGGGCGGTGGCTACACCTTC
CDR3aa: CASSPTGGGGYTF

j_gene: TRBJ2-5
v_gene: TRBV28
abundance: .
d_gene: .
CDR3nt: TGTGCCAGCAGTTCCTATCTCCAAGAGACCCAGTACTTC
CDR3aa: CASSSYLQETQYF

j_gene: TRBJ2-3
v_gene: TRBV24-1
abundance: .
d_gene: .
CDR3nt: TGTGCCACCAGTGATCCAATCGGGGGAGTGGTAGATACGCAGTATTTT
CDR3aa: CATSDPIGGVVDTQYF

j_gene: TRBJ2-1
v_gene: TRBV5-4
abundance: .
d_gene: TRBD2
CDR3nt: TGTGCCAGCACGGGCGGGAGGGCCACGCACGGTGAGCAGTTCTTC
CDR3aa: CASTGGRATHGEQFF

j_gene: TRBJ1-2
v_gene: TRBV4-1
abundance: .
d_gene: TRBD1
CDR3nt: TGCGCCAGCAGCCAAGATCCTACAGGGGCGATTCAATATGGCTACACCTTC
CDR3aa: CASSQDPTGAIQYGYTF

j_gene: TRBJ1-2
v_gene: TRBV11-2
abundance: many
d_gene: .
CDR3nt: TGTGCCAGCAGCTCCAGACAGCCTAGGAACTATGGCTACACCTTC
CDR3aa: CASSSRQPRNYGYTF

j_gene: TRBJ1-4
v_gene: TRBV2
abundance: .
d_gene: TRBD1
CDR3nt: TGTGCCAGCAGTTTACAGGGACAGGTGAATGAAAAACTGTTTTTT
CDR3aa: CASSLQGQVNEKLFF

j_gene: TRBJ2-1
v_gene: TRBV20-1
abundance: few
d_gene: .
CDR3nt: TGCAGTGCTAGTACGGGATTTCTCTCCTACAATGAGCAGTTCTTC
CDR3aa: CSASTGFLSYNEQFF

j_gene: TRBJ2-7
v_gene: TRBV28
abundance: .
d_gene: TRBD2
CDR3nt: TGTGCCAGCACCACCCAAGGCGGGGGAACCTACGAGCAGTACTTC
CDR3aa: CASTTQGGGTYEQYF

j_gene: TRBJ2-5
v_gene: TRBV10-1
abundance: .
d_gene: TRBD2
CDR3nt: TGCGCCAGCAGCCGAGCGGGGATCCAAGAGACCCAGTACTTC
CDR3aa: CASSRAGIQETQYF

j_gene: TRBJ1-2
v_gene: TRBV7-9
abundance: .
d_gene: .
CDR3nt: TGTGCCAGTGCACGGGGGACTACGAACTATGGCTACACCTTC
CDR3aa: CASARGTTNYGYTF

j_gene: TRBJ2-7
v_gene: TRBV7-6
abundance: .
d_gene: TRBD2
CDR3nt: TGTGCCAGCAGCCCACGGACTAGCGGGAGGTACGAGCAGTACTTC
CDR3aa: CASSPRTSGRYEQYF

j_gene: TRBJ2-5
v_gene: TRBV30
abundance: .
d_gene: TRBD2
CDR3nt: TGTGCCTGGAGTGTAGCGGGAGGGCCCAGTATAAAGACCCAGTACTTC
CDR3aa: CAWSVAGGPSIKTQYF

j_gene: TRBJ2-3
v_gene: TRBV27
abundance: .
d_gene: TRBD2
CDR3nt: TGTGCCAGCAGTCCTCGTTTGCGGGAGGGCTTAGATACGCAGTATTTT
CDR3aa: CASSPRLREGLDTQYF

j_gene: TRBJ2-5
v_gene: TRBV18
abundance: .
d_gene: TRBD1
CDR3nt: TGTGCCAGCTCACAAAGAGGGACAGGGAAGTTAGAGACCCAGTACTTC
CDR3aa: CASSQRGTGKLETQYF

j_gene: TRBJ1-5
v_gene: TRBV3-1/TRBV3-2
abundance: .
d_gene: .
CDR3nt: TGTGCCAGCAGCCAAGTAGGGGGAGTAGGTCAGCCCCAGCATTTT
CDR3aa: CASSQVGGVGQPQHF

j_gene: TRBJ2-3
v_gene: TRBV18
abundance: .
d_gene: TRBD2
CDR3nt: TGTGCCAGCTCACGTAGCGGGATTCAGACAGATACGCAGTATTTT
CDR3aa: CASSRSGIQTDTQYF